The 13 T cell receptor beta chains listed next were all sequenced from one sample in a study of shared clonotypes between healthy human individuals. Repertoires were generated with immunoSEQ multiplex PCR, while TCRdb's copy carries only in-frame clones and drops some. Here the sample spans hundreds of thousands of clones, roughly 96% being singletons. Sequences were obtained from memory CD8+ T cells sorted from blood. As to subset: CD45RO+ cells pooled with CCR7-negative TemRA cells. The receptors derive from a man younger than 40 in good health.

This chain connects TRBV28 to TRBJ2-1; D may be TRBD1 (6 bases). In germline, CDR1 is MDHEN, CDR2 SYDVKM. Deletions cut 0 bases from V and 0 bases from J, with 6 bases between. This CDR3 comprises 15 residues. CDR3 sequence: CASSLWDSSYNEQFF. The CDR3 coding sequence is TGTGCCAGCAGTTTATGGGACAGCTCCTACAATGAGCAGTTCTTC.

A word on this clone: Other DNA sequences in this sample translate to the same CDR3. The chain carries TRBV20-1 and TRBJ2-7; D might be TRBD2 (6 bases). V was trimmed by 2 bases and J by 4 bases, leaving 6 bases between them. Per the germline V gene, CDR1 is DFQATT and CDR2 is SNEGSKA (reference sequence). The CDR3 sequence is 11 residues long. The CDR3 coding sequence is TGCAGTGCTAGAAGCGGGTACGAGCAGTACTTC. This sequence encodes CSARSGYEQYF.

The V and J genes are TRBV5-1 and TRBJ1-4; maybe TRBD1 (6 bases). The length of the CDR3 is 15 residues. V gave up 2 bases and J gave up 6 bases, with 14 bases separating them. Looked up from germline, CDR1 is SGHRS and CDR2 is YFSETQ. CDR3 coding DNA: TGCGCCAGCAGCTTCAACAGGGCTAGGGATGAAAAACTGTTTTTT. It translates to CASSFNRARDEKLFF. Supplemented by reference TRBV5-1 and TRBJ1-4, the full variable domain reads KAGVTQTPRYLIKTRGQQVTLSCSPISGHRSVSWYQQTPGQGLQFLFEYFSETQRNKGNFPGRFSGRQFSNSRSEMNVSTLELGDSALYLCASSFNRARDEKLFFGSGTQLSVL.

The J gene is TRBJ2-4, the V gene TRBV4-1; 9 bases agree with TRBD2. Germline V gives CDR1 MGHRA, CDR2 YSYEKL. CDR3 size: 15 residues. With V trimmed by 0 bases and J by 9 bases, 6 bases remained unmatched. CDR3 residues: CASSQERGLATIQYF. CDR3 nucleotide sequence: TGCGCCAGCAGCCAAGAGAGGGGACTAGCTACCATTCAGTACTTC.

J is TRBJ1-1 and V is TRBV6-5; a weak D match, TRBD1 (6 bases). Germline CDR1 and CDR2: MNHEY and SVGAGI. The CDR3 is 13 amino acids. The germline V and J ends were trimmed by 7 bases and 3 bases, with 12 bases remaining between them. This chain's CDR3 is CASTLYRDTEAFF. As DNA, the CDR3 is TGTGCCAGCACCCTATACAGGGACACTGAAGCTTTCTTT.

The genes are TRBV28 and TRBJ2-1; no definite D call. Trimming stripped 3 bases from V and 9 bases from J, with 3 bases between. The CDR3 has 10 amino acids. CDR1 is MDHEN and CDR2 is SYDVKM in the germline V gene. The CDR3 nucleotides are TGTGCCAGCAGTTTCGGTGAGCAGTTCTTC. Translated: CASSFGEQFF.

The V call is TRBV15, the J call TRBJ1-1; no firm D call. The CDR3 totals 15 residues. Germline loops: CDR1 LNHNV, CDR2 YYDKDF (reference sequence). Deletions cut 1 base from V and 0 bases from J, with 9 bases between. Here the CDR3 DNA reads TGTGCCACCAGCAGAGGAGGTTCGATGAACACTGAAGCTTTCTTT. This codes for CATSRGGSMNTEAFF.

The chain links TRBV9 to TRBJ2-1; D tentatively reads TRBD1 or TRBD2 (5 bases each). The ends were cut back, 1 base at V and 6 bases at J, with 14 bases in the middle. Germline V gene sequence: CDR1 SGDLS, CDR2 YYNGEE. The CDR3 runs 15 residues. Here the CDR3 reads CASSVSGGIANEQFF. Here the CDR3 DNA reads TGTGCCAGCAGCGTAAGTGGGGGTATCGCCAATGAGCAGTTCTTC.

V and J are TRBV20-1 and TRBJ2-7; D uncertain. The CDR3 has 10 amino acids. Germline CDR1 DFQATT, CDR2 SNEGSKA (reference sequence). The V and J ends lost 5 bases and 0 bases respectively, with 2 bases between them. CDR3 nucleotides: TGCAGTGCTGACTCCTACGAGCAGTACTTC. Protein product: CSADSYEQYF.

Here the CDR3 reads CASRTGGGGTQYF. CDR3 nucleotide sequence: TGTGCCAGCAGAACAGGGGGCGGGGGGACCCAGTACTTC. This rearrangement joins TRBV6-5 to TRBJ2-5; the match to TRBD1 covers 9 bases. With 6 bases clipped from V and 7 bases from J, the junction kept 6 bases outside the gene matches. This CDR3 contains 13 residues. Germline V CDR1 and CDR2: MNHEY, SVGAGI.

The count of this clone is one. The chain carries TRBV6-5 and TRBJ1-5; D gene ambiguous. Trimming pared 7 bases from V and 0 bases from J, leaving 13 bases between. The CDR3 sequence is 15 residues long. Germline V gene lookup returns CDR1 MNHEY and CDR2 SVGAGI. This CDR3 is CASKVVRSSNQPQHF. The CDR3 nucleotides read TGTGCCAGCAAGGTTGTGAGGTCTAGCAATCAGCCCCAGCATTTT.

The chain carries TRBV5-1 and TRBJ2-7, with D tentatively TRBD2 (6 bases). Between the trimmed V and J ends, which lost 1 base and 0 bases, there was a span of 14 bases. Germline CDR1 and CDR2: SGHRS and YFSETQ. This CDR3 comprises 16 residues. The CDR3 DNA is TGCGCCAGCAGCTTGTTCGTTAGCGGTCCCTCCTACGAGCAGTACTTC. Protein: CASSLFVSGPSYEQYF.

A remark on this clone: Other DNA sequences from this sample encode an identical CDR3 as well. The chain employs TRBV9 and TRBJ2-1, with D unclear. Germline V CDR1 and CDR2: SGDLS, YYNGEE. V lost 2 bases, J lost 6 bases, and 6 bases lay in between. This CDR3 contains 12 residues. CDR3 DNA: TGTGCCAGCAGCGTTAGTGGCAATGAGCAGTTCTTC. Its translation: CASSVSGNEQFF.